This T cell receptor beta chain was identified during a study of T cells in Graves' hyperthyroidism and ophthalmopathy. Broader study findings: In simple terms, a model built on 13 V-J features told ophthalmopathy apart from stable hyperthyroidism. Blood also showed most of the thyroid clonotypes that were expanded above 0.001.

A remark on this clonotype: The antigen remains unidentified.

Amplified TCR beta CDR3 regions came from RNA transcripts. First-round RT-PCR of the TCR CDR3 relied on the HTBI primer set. Each CDR3 protein is one row after TCRdb ran MiXCR on the multiplex PCR reads. The top ten hold under 45% of the sample, which has 330,000 or so distinct CDR3 sequences, approximately 18% seen once. In germline, CDR1 is SGHVS, CDR2 FNYEAQ. Trimming removed 1 base at V and 4 bases at J, with 11 bases between. This CDR3 region has 15 residues. The study based diagnoses on clinical symptoms, serum thyroxine and TRAb, thyroid ultrasound and orbital computed tomography. Out of roughly 9.1 ml of fresh peripheral blood came the PBMCs.

The TCR comes from a man aged 45 to 65 with Graves' ophthalmopathy. Sequencing was performed on blood. The chain joins TRBV7-6 to TRBJ2-1; maybe TRBD2 (5 bases). In DNA, the CDR3 is TGTGCCAGCAGCTTAGAAGCGGTCGCTTACAATGAGCAGTTCTTC. Protein product: CASSLEAVAYNEQFF.